The 16 T cell receptor beta chains given below trace back to one sample, sequenced in a study of Graves' ophthalmopathy and Graves' hyperthyroidism. The study amplified TCR beta CDR3 regions using RNA transcripts. RT-PCR was first run with HTBI primers, then multiplex PCR in a second round. TCRdb redid the calling of the multiplex PCR reads with MiXCR, one entry per CDR3 protein. The data contain over a million distinct CDR3 sequences, 35% to 40% of them seen just once; the ten biggest clones take up 11%. Sequencing input: peripheral blood or thyroid tissue (not recorded which). The receptor source for this set is an adult man with Graves' hyperthyroidism.

This clonotype was seen many times. The CDR3 nucleotides are TGCGCCAGCAGCCAAGACGGTGGAGGGGGAGCTTCCTACGAGCAGTACTTC. Translated: CASSQDGGGGASYEQYF. This chain links TRBV4-1 with TRBJ2-7; D assignment may be TRBD1 or TRBD2 (6 bases each). The V end was cut by 0 bases, the J end by 1 base, with 16 bases between. The CDR3 runs to 17 residues. Germline CDR1 MGHRA, CDR2 YSYEKL.

This clonotype was picked up a small number of times. V usage is TRBV5-1 and J usage is TRBJ1-5, with D possibly being TRBD1 (5 bases). V was cut by 0 bases and J by 9 bases, with 16 bases left in between. The CDR3 sequence is 15 residues long. CDR1 is SGHRS, CDR2 YFSETQ, per germline. The CDR3 loop reads CASSLVGGSQWPQHF. In DNA, the CDR3 is TGCGCCAGCAGCTTGGTCGGGGGAAGCCAGTGGCCCCAGCATTTT. Full variable domain (remainder filled in from reference TRBV5-1 and TRBJ1-5): KAGVTQTPRYLIKTRGQQVTLSCSPISGHRSVSWYQQTPGQGLQFLFEYFSETQRNKGNFPGRFSGRQFSNSRSEMNVSTLELGDSALYLCASSLVGGSQWPQHFGDGTRLSIL.

The V call is TRBV25-1, the J call TRBJ2-3; D gene unclear. Germline V gene lookup returns CDR1 MGHDK and CDR2 SYGVNS. This CDR3 has 12 residues. V was pared by 9 bases and J by 6 bases, with 13 bases between. CDR3 loop: CASLSWQDTQYF. CDR3 nucleotides: TGTGCCAGTCTAAGTTGGCAGGATACGCAGTATTTT. The full variable domain, in which reference TRBV25-1 and TRBJ2-3 provide the parts outside the CDR3, is EADIYQTPRYLVIGTGKKITLECSQTMGHDKMYWYQQDPGMELHLIHYSYGVNSTEKGDLSSESTVSRIRTEHFPLTLESARPSHTSQYLCASLSWQDTQYFGPGTRLTVL.

At least ten counts were recorded for this clonotype. V and J are TRBV19 and TRBJ1-3; the D is unclear. Trimming removed 3 bases at V and 1 base at J, with 7 bases between. This CDR3 is built from 14 residues. Germline-derived CDR1 and CDR2 are LNHDA and SQIVND (reference sequence). Written as DNA, the CDR3 is TGTGCCAGTAGTATGGGAAATTCTGGAAACACCATATATTTT. Protein: CASSMGNSGNTIYF.

This clonotype was seen only a few times. This chain uses TRBV12-3 or TRBV12-4 with TRBJ1-5, with D possibly matching TRBD1 (6 bases). CDR3 length equals 14 residues. The V gene lost 5 bases and the J gene lost 6 bases, with 14 bases spanning the gap. Here the CDR3 DNA reads TGTGCCAGCAGTAAACAGGGACCACCTCAGCCCCAGCATTTT. Translated, it gives CASSKQGPPQPQHF.

This sequence joins TRBV30 and TRBJ1-1; D unclear. The CDR3 has 11 amino acids. Per the germline V gene, CDR1 is GTSNPN and CDR2 is SVGIG (reference sequence). V was cut by 0 bases and J by 6 bases, with 5 bases left in between. CDR3 coding DNA: TGTGCCTGGAGTGTATTGGCTGAAGCTTTCTTT. Its translation: CAWSVLAEAFF.

The V call is TRBV2, the J call TRBJ2-2, with D uncertain. Germline V gene lookup returns CDR1 SNHLY and CDR2 FYNNEI. The CDR3 is 13 residues long. V lost 6 bases and J 0 bases, leaving 5 bases between the germline ends. CDR3 protein: CASRGSNTGELFF. CDR3 in DNA: TGTGCCAGCAGGGGGTCGAACACCGGGGAGCTGTTTTTT.

This clonotype appeared many times. The rearrangement joins TRBV11-2 to TRBJ1-6; D gene unclear. Germline loops: CDR1 SGHAT, CDR2 FQNNGV. V was clipped by 1 base and J by 7 bases, with 11 bases between them. There are 15 residues in the CDR3. The chain's CDR3 is CASSLVQRENSPLHF. CDR3 bases: TGTGCCAGCAGCTTAGTACAGCGTGAGAATTCACCCCTCCACTTT.

This clonotype was observed many times. This rearrangement joins TRBV10-3 to TRBJ1-1; 7 nucleotides agree with TRBD1. The V segment lost 4 bases and the J segment 6 bases; nucleotides outside the gene matches: 2. The germline CDR1 and CDR2 sequences are ENHRY and SYGVKD. The CDR3 consists of 12 residues. CDR3 protein: CAISVQGAEAFF. The CDR3 nucleotides are TGTGCCATCAGTGTCCAGGGGGCTGAAGCTTTCTTT.

This clonotype has ten or more counts. V and J are TRBV9 and TRBJ1-2, with D unresolved. Germline loops: CDR1 SGDLS, CDR2 YYNGEE. This CDR3 has 12 amino acids. V was shortened by 7 bases and J by 5 bases, with 12 bases between the two germline ends. Here the CDR3 DNA reads TGTGCCAGCTCGTCTAGCCGTTATGGCTACACCTTC. Translated: CASSSSRYGYTF.

This clonotype was found many times. The V gene is TRBV7-9, the J gene TRBJ2-2; D ambiguous. Germline values: CDR1 SEHNR, CDR2 FQNEAQ (reference sequence). The V and J ends lost 2 bases and 4 bases respectively, with 11 bases between them. The CDR3 has 15 residues. The CDR3 protein is CASSLTQRGTGELFF. The CDR3 DNA follows: TGTGCCAGCAGCTTAACGCAAAGAGGCACCGGGGAGCTGTTTTTT.

This clonotype was observed a handful of times. The V and J genes are TRBV2 and TRBJ2-7; 8 bases are a match to TRBD1. Trimming removed 7 bases from V and 1 base from J; junction bases left unmatched: 9. CDR1 and CDR2 from the germline V gene are SNHLY and FYNNEI. The CDR3 extends over 15 amino acids. In DNA, the CDR3 is TGTGCCAGCATTGACGGACAGGGAGGATCCTACGAGCAGTACTTC. Translation: CASIDGQGGSYEQYF.

This clonotype was seen only a few times. At one of its ends the junction is not consistent with the germline gene, which may arise from a read error. The chain carries TRBV10-3 and TRBJ2-2; possibly TRBD1 for D (5 bases). Germline CDR1 and CDR2: ENHRY and SYGVKD. The CDR3 runs to 17 residues. The CDR3 sequence is CASSYTMGRVNTGELFF. The CDR3 DNA is TGTGCCAGCAGTTACACCATGGGCAGGGTAAACACCGGGGAGCTGTTTTTT.

This clonotype was detected ten times or more. The chain has TRBV20-1 and TRBJ2-7; D remains unclear. The CDR3 runs to 12 residues. Germline CDR1 is DFQATT and CDR2 is SNEGSKA (reference sequence). Trimming took 5 bases from V and 3 from J, leaving 11 bases between them. CDR3 in amino acids: CSALSSLYEQYF. The CDR3 DNA sequence: TGCAGTGCTCTCTCTTCCCTCTACGAGCAGTACTTC.

This clonotype was seen at least ten times. The chain links TRBV7-8 to TRBJ2-6, with 7 positions matching TRBD1. Per germline, CDR1 SGHVS and CDR2 FQNEAQ. V lost 4 bases, J lost 4 bases, and 7 bases stayed unmatched. CDR3 size: 16 residues. CDR3 DNA: TGTGCCAGCAGCTCCTTACAGGGGCCCGGGGCCAACGTCCTGACTTTC. It yields the protein CASSSLQGPGANVLTF.

This chain joins TRBV6-2 or TRBV6-3 and TRBJ1-1, with D unclear. This CDR3 is 12 amino acids long. V was shortened by 4 bases and J by 10 bases, with 13 bases between the two germline ends. Germline CDR1 is MNHEY and CDR2 is SVGEGT. CDR3 sequence: CASSSGPRRAFF. The CDR3 DNA sequence: TGTGCCAGCAGTTCGGGCCCCAGAAGAGCTTTCTTT.